This TCR beta chain came from a study of T-cell memory formation after mild COVID-19 (dated by TCRdb to about 2021). For context, the study as a whole: Most TCR sequence clusters were specific to one of the two donors. In two donors, T-cell clones that expanded and contracted after mild COVID-19 were tracked by sequencing TCRalpha and TCRbeta repertoires over time. The cohort was made up of two young adult volunteers, one female and one male, who were previously healthy. Overall study results and their limits: Some responding clones were detected in pre-infection memory, which suggested that pre-existing cross-reactive memory T cells had joined the SARS-CoV-2 response. SARS-CoV-2 specificity of the second-wave clones peaking on day 37 was not confirmed. Contracting CD4+ clones were found mainly in CM and EM memory subsets, while CD8+ clones were enriched in EMRA. Balanced CD4/CD8 phenotypes were observed for clones contracting from day 15 to 85, whereas a bias towards CD4+ was observed for a second wave of clones expanding from day 15 to 37. The study included only a couple of mild cases, and larger cohorts that include severe cases with pre-infection samples were judged to be necessary.

Reading from cysteine to phenylalanine, the CDR3 counts 14 amino acids. Only the CDR3 DNA stays, 42 bases, in frame from base 1. Ficoll-Paque density gradient centrifugation was the method used to isolate PBMCs. As to this clonotype: The antigen it binds to is not known. Compared with germline, one end of the junction differs, possibly owing to a read error.

The run used an Illumina NovaSeq 6000. Using 5'RACE with constant-segment primers, TCRalpha and TCRbeta cDNA libraries were constructed, with sample barcodes and unique molecular identifiers added in the process. Trizol reagent was used to extract RNA from every sample. Library amplification was performed in two PCR steps, and a second sample barcode and Illumina TruSeq adapters were introduced in the second step. Sequencing of libraries was performed on an Illumina NovaSeq with 2 x 150 bp paired-end reads. From the authors' description of their analysis: Demultiplexing of reads and collapsing into UMI-guided consensus sequences were performed with migec v1.2.7. Using mixcr v2.1.11, UMI consensuses were aligned to TRA and TRB V and J templates and then assembled into clonotypes. Expanded or contracted clonotypes were those called significant by both edgeR and NoisET, with noise models trained on biological replicates. edgeR calls used a false discovery rate-adjusted p below 0.01 and a log2 fold-change threshold of 1. As an exploratory analysis of dynamics, max-normalized trajectories of the 1000 most abundant clonotypes were examined by PCA with hierarchical clustering. Each responding clone was given a CD4 or CD8 phenotype based on the CD4+ and CD8+ repertoires, which had been sequenced separately. The public reads were run again by TCRdb, first through fastp at Q25 and then through MiXCR, and only productive beta chains were kept. CDR3 protein sequences are deduplicated, and each keeps its most common genes and DNA. The V and J calls were determined by TCRdb, not by the authors. Present in this sample are roughly 51,000 distinct CDR3 sequences, over 6.5% of which were seen just once. 1.4% of the sample is held by the ten biggest clonotypes.

Rearrangement joined TRBV12-3 or TRBV12-4 to TRBJ1-6; the D segment cannot be called with confidence. The sequenced sample was PBMCs or a T cell subset sorted from them (not recorded which). The receptor comes from a man aged 18 to 35 who had mild COVID-19 (a few samples of this study predate the infection). The sample titles of this study are shuffled in the database, so cell type and time point are left out; the donor was told from shared clones. In nucleotide form, the sequence is TGTGCCAGCAGTTTAACGGTCGAGGGTTCACCACTCCACTTT. Protein translation: CASSLTVEGSPLHF.